These 9 T cell receptor beta chains were all obtained from the same sample, sequenced in a study of cytomegalovirus exposure and HLA in healthy donors. Vbeta (60) and Jbeta (13) primers were used in the PCR. Measured with immunoSEQ multiplex PCR; TCRdb has only the in-frame clones, and not every one. The sample records 170,000 or so clones, 78% being singletons. Sequences were obtained from PBMCs. The receptors originated from a woman in her forties or fifties in good health and CMV-seropositive.

CDR3 sequence: CASSLTGLWDTQYF. As DNA, the CDR3 is TGTGCCAGCTCGTTGACAGGCCTCTGGGATACGCAGTATTTT. This chain connects TRBV18 to TRBJ2-3; D possibly corresponds to TRBD1 (6 bases). The CDR3 length is 14 residues. CDR1 is KGHSH and CDR2 is LQKENI in the germline V gene. V lost 6 bases to trimming and J lost 6 bases, with 16 bases between them.

This rearrangement joins TRBV19 to TRBJ1-5; unclear D gene. CDR1 is LNHDA and CDR2 is SQIVND in the germline V gene (reference sequence). V was pared by 4 bases and J by 2 bases, with 12 bases between. CDR3 length: 15 residues. In DNA form, the CDR3 reads TGTGCCAGTAGTAGCCCGGAGAAGGGCAATCAGCCCCAGCATTTT. This codes for CASSSPEKGNQPQHF.

The rearrangement joins TRBV4-3 to TRBJ2-5, with 7 nucleotides matching TRBD1. Germline values: CDR1 LGHNA, CDR2 YSLEER. V was clipped by 1 base and J by 11 bases; unmatched bases: 7. CDR3 length: 13 amino acids. The DNA for the CDR3 is TGCGCCAGCAGCCAAGGGACAGACAGGGAGCAGTACTTC. Its translation is CASSQGTDREQYF.

J is TRBJ2-7 and V is TRBV27; 13 bases are a match to TRBD2. With 8 bases clipped from V and 6 bases from J, the junction kept 10 bases outside the gene matches. This CDR3 comprises 15 residues. Germline-derived CDR1 and CDR2 are MNHEY and SMNVEV (reference sequence). This CDR3 reads CASGRLAGGSSEQYF. The CDR3 DNA follows: TGTGCCAGCGGCAGACTAGCGGGAGGAAGTTCCGAGCAGTACTTC.

Comment on this clone: The sample holds other DNA sequences that translate to the same CDR3. The rearrangement joins TRBV29-1 to TRBJ2-3; D unresolved. The CDR3 contains 11 residues. The V end was cut by 7 bases, the J end by 8 bases, with 13 bases between. Germline assignment: CDR1 SQVTM and CDR2 ANQGSEA. This CDR3 is CSADVPTTQYF. The CDR3 coding sequence is TGCAGCGCCGATGTCCCTACTACGCAGTATTTT.

This clone was observed a handful of times. This chain links TRBV4-2 with TRBJ2-1; TRBD2 matches 13 bases. V lost 4 bases and J lost 2; bases outside the gene matches: 8. Germline CDR1 LGHNA, CDR2 YNFKEQ. The CDR3 extends over 18 amino acids. The CDR3 coding sequence is TGTGCCAGCAGCCTTGGGACTAGCGGGGCCCTTACCTACAATGAGCAGTTCTTC. Translation: CASSLGTSGALTYNEQFF.

This sequence joins TRBV5-1 and TRBJ1-1; 10 bases align to TRBD1. The germline V gene has CDR1 SGHRS and CDR2 YFSETQ. The CDR3 is 14 residues long. The ends lost 7 bases at V and 1 base at J; junction bases unmatched: 4. The CDR3 nucleotides are TGCGCCAGCGCCCGGGACAGGGGGAACACTGAAGCTTTCTTT. It codes for CASARDRGNTEAFF.

The chain joins TRBV25-1 to TRBJ2-1; 10 nucleotides align to TRBD2. The CDR3 has 13 residues. Trimming at V came to 7 bases and at J to 15 bases, leaving 12 bases not matched to a gene. The germline CDR1 and CDR2 sequences are MGHDK and SYGVNS. The CDR3 DNA reads as TGTGCCAGCACGCCTAGCGGGAGCCATAGGCCGTTCTTC. As protein: CASTPSGSHRPFF.

The gene calls are TRBV28 and TRBJ2-3; 11 nucleotides match TRBD2. The germline gives CDR1 MDHEN, CDR2 SYDVKM. V lost 4 bases and J lost 7; bases outside the gene matches: 10. CDR3 size: 16 residues. Written as DNA, the CDR3 is TGTGCCAGCAGTTCCCATAGCGGGAGGGCCGGGAATACGCAGTATTTT. Protein product: CASSSHSGRAGNTQYF.